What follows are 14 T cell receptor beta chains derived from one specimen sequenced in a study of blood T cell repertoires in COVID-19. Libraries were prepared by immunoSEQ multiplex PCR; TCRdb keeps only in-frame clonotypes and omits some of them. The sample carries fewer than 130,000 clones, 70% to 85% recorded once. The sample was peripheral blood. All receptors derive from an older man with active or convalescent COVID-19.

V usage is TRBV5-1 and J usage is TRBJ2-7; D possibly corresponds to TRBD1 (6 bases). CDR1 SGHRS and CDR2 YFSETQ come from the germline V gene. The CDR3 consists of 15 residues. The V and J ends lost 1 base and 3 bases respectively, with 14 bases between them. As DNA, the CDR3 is TGCGCCAGCAGCTTGTTACAGGGAGCCTACTACGAGCAGTACTTC. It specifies CASSLLQGAYYEQYF.

The CDR3 coding sequence is TGTGCCAGCAGCATGGACAGGAAAGAGCAGTTCTTC. The encoded protein is CASSMDRKEQFF. This sequence joins TRBV7-8 and TRBJ2-1, with 7 nucleotides matching TRBD1. The V and J ends lost 5 bases and 10 bases, in that order; junction bases with no gene match: 5. Germline V gives CDR1 SGHVS, CDR2 FQNEAQ. This CDR3 contains 12 residues.

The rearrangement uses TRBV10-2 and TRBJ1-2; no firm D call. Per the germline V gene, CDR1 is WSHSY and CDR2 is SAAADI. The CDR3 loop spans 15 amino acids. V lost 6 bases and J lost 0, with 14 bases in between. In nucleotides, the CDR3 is TGCGCCAGCAGCCGAGACGGCAGGTCTAACTATGGCTACACCTTC. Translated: CASSRDGRSNYGYTF.

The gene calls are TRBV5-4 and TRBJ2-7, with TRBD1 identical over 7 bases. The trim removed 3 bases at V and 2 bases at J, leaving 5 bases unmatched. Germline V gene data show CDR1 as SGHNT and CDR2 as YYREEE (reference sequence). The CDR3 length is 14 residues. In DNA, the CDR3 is TGTGCCAGCAGCTCCCGGACAGGAGCCTACGAGCAGTACTTC. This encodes CASSSRTGAYEQYF. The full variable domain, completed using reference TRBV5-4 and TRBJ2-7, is ETGVTQSPTHLIKTRGQQVTLRCSSQSGHNTVSWYQQALGQGPQFIFQYYREEENGRGNFPPRFSGLQFPNYSSELNVNALELDDSALYLCASSSRTGAYEQYFGPGTRLTVT.

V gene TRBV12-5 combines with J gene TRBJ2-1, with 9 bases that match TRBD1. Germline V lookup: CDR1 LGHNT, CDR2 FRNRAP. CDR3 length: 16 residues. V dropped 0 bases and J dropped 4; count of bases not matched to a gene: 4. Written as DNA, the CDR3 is TGTGCTAGTGGTTTGGTAGACAGGGGGGTATACAATGAGCAGTTCTTC. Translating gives CASGLVDRGVYNEQFF.

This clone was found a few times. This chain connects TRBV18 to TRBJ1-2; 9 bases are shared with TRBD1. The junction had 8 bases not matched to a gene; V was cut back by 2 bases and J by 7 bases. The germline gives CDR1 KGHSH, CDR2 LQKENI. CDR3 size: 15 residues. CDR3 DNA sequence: TGTGCCAGCTCACCAGATATAAACAGGGGGCTTGGCTACACCTTC. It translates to CASSPDINRGLGYTF.

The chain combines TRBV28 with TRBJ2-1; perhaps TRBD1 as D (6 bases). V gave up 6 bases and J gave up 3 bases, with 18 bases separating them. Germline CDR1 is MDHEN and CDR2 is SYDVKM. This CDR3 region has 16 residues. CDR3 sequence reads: CASSRTASRFYNEQFF. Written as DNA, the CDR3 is TGTGCCAGCAGCCGGACAGCGTCCCGATTCTACAATGAGCAGTTCTTC. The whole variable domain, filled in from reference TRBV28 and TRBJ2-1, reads DVKVTQSSRYLVKRTGEKVFLECVQDMDHENMFWYRQDPGLGLRLIYFSYDVKMKEKGDIPEGYSVSREKKERFSLILESASTNQTSMYLCASSRTASRFYNEQFFGPGTRLTVL.

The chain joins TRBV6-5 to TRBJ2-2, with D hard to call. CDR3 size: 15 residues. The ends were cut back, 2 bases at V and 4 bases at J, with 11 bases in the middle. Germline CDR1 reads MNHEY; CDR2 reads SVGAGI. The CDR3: CASSYAETGTGELFF. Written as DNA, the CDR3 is TGTGCCAGCAGTTACGCCGAAACGGGCACCGGGGAGCTGTTTTTT.

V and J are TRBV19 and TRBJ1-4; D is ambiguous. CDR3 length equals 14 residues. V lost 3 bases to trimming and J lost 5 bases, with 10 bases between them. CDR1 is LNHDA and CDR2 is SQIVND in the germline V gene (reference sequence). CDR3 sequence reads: CASSIYGYNEKLFF. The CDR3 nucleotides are TGTGCCAGTAGTATCTACGGTTACAATGAAAAACTGTTTTTT.

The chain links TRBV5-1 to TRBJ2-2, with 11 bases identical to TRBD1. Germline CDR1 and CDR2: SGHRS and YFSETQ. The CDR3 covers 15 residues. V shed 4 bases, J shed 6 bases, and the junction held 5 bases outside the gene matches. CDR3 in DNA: TGCGCCAGCAGCCCGGGACAGGGGGGCTCCGGGGAGCTGTTTTTT. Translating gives CASSPGQGGSGELFF.

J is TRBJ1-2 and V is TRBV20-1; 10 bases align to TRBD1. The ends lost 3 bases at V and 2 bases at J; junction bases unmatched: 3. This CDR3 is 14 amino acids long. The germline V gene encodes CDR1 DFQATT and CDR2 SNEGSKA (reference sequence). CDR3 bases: TGCAGTGCTAGTTGGACAGGGGGAAACTATGGCTACACCTTC. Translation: CSASWTGGNYGYTF.

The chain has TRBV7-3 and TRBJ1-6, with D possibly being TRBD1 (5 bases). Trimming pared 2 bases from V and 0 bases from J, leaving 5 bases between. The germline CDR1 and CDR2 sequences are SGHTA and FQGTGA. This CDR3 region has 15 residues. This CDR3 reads CASSLQGSYNSPLHF. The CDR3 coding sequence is TGTGCCAGCAGCTTACAGGGCTCCTATAATTCACCCCTCCACTTT. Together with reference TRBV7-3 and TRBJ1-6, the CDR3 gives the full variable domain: GAGVSQTPSNKVTEKGKYVELRCDPISGHTALYWYRQSLGQGPEFLIYFQGTGAADDSGLPNDRFFAVRPEGSVSTLKIQRTERGDSAVYLCASSLQGSYNSPLHFGNGTRLTVT.

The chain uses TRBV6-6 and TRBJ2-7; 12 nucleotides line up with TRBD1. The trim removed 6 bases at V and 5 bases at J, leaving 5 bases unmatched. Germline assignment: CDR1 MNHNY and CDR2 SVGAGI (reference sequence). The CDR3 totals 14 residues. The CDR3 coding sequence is TGTGCCAGCAGCACCGGGACAGGGGGCAACGAGCAGTACTTC. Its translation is CASSTGTGGNEQYF.

The chain's CDR3 is CASSRPDNFGQYF. DNA for the CDR3: TGTGCCAGCAGTCGCCCCGACAACTTCGGTCAGTACTTC. The chain joins TRBV6-5 to TRBJ2-7; D is uncertain. CDR1 and CDR2 from the germline V gene are MNHEY and SVGAGI. The CDR3 loop spans 13 amino acids. The V gene lost 5 bases and the J gene lost 10 bases, with 18 bases spanning the gap.